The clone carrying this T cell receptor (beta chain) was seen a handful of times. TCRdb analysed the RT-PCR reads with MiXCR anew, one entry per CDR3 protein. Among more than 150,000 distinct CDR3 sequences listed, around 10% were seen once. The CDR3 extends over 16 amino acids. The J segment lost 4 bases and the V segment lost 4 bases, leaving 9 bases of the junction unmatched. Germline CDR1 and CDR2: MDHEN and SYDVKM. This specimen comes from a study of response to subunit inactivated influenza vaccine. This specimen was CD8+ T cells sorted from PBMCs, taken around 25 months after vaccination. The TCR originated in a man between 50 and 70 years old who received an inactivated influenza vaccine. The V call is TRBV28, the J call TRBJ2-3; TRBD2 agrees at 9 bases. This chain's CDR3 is CASSSIAGAQADTQYF. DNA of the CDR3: TGTGCCAGCAGTTCTATAGCGGGAGCTCAAGCAGATACGCAGTATTTT.